A single sample is the source of the 14 T cell receptor beta chains below, sequenced in a study of T cells after yellow fever vaccination. TCRdb re-called the 5' RACE reads through MiXCR, storing one row per CDR3 protein. Of 450,000 to 650,000 distinct CDR3 sequences in the sample, roughly 13% were seen once. Sequencing used PBMCs, obtained on the day of the yellow fever booster vaccination. These receptor sequences come from a man aged 25-40 years who received the YFV17D yellow fever vaccine.

The V and J genes are TRBV5-1 and TRBJ2-3; possibly TRBD1 or TRBD2 for D (5 bases each). Trimming left V 6 bases short and J 2 bases short, with 13 bases between. Per germline, CDR1 SGHRS and CDR2 YFSETQ. The CDR3 runs to 14 residues. In DNA form, the CDR3 reads TGCGCCAGCAAAGAGGGACCCCACACAGATACGCAGTATTTT. Amino acid sequence: CASKEGPHTDTQYF.

The V and J genes are TRBV5-1 and TRBJ2-1; the D gene is possibly TRBD2 (6 bases). V was clipped by 0 bases and J by 5 bases, with 12 bases between them. CDR3 length: 15 residues. Germline CDR1 reads SGHRS; CDR2 reads YFSETQ. CDR3 nucleotides: TGCGCCAGCAGCTTGGCCCCGGGGGTGGACAATGAGCAGTTCTTC. Encoded protein: CASSLAPGVDNEQFF. Full variable domain (remainder filled in from reference TRBV5-1 and TRBJ2-1): KAGVTQTPRYLIKTRGQQVTLSCSPISGHRSVSWYQQTPGQGLQFLFEYFSETQRNKGNFPGRFSGRQFSNSRSEMNVSTLELGDSALYLCASSLAPGVDNEQFFGPGTRLTVL.

This clonotype was found many times. The chain is built from TRBV4-3 and TRBJ2-3, with TRBD2 matching 11 bases. Germline loops: CDR1 LGHNA, CDR2 YSLEER. Trimming at V came to 3 bases and at J to 2 bases, leaving 7 bases not matched to a gene. The CDR3 length is 17 residues. The CDR3 DNA follows: TGCGCCAGCAGCCAGGAAATAGCGGGAGGGTTCACAGATACGCAGTATTTT. It is translated as CASSQEIAGGFTDTQYF.

The chain is built from TRBV4-2 and TRBJ2-1; 11 nucleotides agree with TRBD2. This CDR3 has 17 amino acids. The V segment lost 7 bases and the J segment 2 bases; nucleotides outside the gene matches: 10. CDR1 LGHNA and CDR2 YNFKEQ come from the germline V gene. CDR3 loop: CASTPGLAEGPYNEQFF. CDR3 DNA: TGTGCCAGCACCCCGGGACTAGCGGAGGGGCCCTACAATGAGCAGTTCTTC.

This clonotype was counted between two and nine times. The chain combines TRBV25-1 with TRBJ1-1; perhaps TRBD1 as D (5 bases). Trimming shortened V by 6 bases and J by 5 bases, and 19 bases separated the two germline ends. CDR1 MGHDK and CDR2 SYGVNS come from the germline V gene. CDR3 length: 15 amino acids. CDR3 coding DNA: TGTGCCAGCAGCCTCGGGGGAAGAGGGTCTACTGAAGCTTTCTTT. Protein: CASSLGGRGSTEAFF.

This clonotype was seen once. Sequence at one end of the junction differs from germline and may be a read error. V gene TRBV7-9 combines with J gene TRBJ2-1; D remains unclear. CDR1 SEHNR and CDR2 FQNEAQ come from the germline V gene (reference sequence). The CDR3 extends over 16 amino acids. The chain's CDR3 is CASSLEGSATYNEPFF. For the CDR3, the DNA is TGTGCCAGCAGCTTAGAGGGATCAGCCACCTACAATGAGCCGTTCTTC.

The CDR3 loop reads CASSVGSGTEAFF. Here the CDR3 DNA reads TGTGCCAGCAGCGTAGGGTCTGGGACTGAAGCTTTCTTT. The chain is built from TRBV9 and TRBJ1-1; D remains ambiguous. The CDR3 spans 13 residues. V was clipped by 0 bases and J by 5 bases, with 8 bases between them. Germline V gene sequence: CDR1 SGDLS, CDR2 YYNGEE.

The genes are TRBV7-2 and TRBJ1-2; D unresolved. CDR3 length: 15 residues. Germline values: CDR1 SGHTA, CDR2 FQGNSA. Trimming pared 1 base from V and 0 bases from J, leaving 9 bases between. CDR3 protein: CASSLVHTANYGYTF. The CDR3 bases are TGTGCCAGCAGCTTAGTCCACACAGCTAACTATGGCTACACCTTC.

This clonotype showed up just a few times. The chain links TRBV6-2 or TRBV6-3 to TRBJ2-1; 7 positions agree with TRBD2. The CDR3 covers 15 residues. After removal of 6 bases from V and 9 bases from J, the junction contained 14 bases not matched to a gene. CDR1 MNHEY and CDR2 SVGEGT come from the germline V gene. The CDR3 DNA is TGTGCCAGCAGCCTACTAAGGGCGGGAGTAAGTGAGCAGTTCTTC. Amino acid sequence: CASSLLRAGVSEQFF.

The table lists this clonotype with many counts. The chain carries TRBV11-2 and TRBJ2-1, with D tentatively TRBD1 (5 bases). The CDR3 consists of 16 residues. Deletions cut 0 bases from V and 3 bases from J, with 12 bases between. From germline, CDR1 is SGHAT and CDR2 FQNNGV. The CDR3 region has the DNA TGTGCCAGCAGCTTAGAGGGCAGGGTATACTACAATGAGCAGTTCTTC. Encoded protein: CASSLEGRVYYNEQFF. The full variable domain, in which reference TRBV11-2 and TRBJ2-1 provide the parts outside the CDR3, is EAGVAQSPRYKIIEKRQSVAFWCNPISGHATLYWYQQILGQGPKLLIQFQNNGVVDDSQLPKDRFSAERLKGVDSTLKIQPAKLEDSAVYLCASSLEGRVYYNEQFFGPGTRLTVL.

This clonotype turned up a few times. The V and J genes are TRBV11-3 and TRBJ2-5, with D possibly called TRBD1 or TRBD2 (5 bases each). V was pared by 3 bases and J by 7 bases, with 15 bases between. This CDR3 is 14 amino acids long. CDR1 is SGHNT and CDR2 is YENEEA in the germline V gene. CDR3 residues: CASSLEGTSPTQYF. The CDR3 DNA is TGTGCCAGCAGCTTGGAAGGGACGTCTCCGACCCAGTACTTC.

V is TRBV5-6 and J is TRBJ1-1; D ambiguous. The CDR3 extends over 12 amino acids. Germline CDR1 reads SGHDT; CDR2 reads YYEEEE. V shed 1 base and J shed 4 bases, with 5 bases lying between them. The CDR3 here is CASSLPRTEAFF. The CDR3 DNA reads TGTGCCAGCAGCTTGCCTCGCACTGAAGCTTTCTTT.

The chain is built from TRBV28 and TRBJ2-5; 7 positions match TRBD2. Per the germline V gene, CDR1 is MDHEN and CDR2 is SYDVKM. The CDR3 is 15 residues long. Trimming took 6 bases from V and 3 from J; bases not matched to a gene: 10. Here the CDR3 reads CASRTPRGRKETQYF. The CDR3 DNA is TGTGCCAGCAGGACCCCTCGCGGGAGAAAAGAGACCCAGTACTTC. The entire variable domain, with the rest obtained from reference TRBV28 and TRBJ2-5, is as follows: DVKVTQSSRYLVKRTGEKVFLECVQDMDHENMFWYRQDPGLGLRLIYFSYDVKMKEKGDIPEGYSVSREKKERFSLILESASTNQTSMYLCASRTPRGRKETQYFGPGTRLLVL.

This clonotype has more than one count but fewer than ten. The rearrangement joins TRBV6-1 to TRBJ2-7, with TRBD2 matching over 8 bases. The CDR3 has 16 amino acids. The germline V gene has CDR1 MNHNS and CDR2 SASEGT. Germline trimming cut 6 bases from V and 6 bases from J; bases unmatched to any gene: 16. For the CDR3, the DNA is TGTGCCAGCAGGAAACACGTGGATAGCGGGGCGTTCGAGCAGTACTTC. Its protein is CASRKHVDSGAFEQYF.